This TCR beta chain was observed in a study of cytomegalovirus exposure and HLA in healthy donors. Of note for this clone: Its specificity is unknown.

60 Vbeta and 13 Jbeta primers were used in PCR. Only in-frame clones appear in the TCRdb table, and some are missing; sequencing was by immunoSEQ multiplex PCR. The sample has about 180,000 clones; about 80% are singletons. Points from the study as a whole: Prior analysis indicated that the majority of TCR beta V segments exhibited productivity approximately 90% or approximately 30% of the time. Later work found most CMV-associated TCR beta chains apparently HLA-restricted.

The clonotype comes from a woman in her twenties or thirties in good health and CMV-seronegative. Specimen: PBMCs.

CDR3 bases: TGTGCCAGCAGTGAGACCGCGGGGGCCCGCACAGATACGCAGTATTTT. It yields the protein CASSETAGARTDTQYF. The V and J genes are TRBV6-1 and TRBJ2-3, with TRBD2 as a possible D gene (7 bases). This CDR3 is 16 amino acids long. Germline assignment: CDR1 MNHNS and CDR2 SASEGT. V was cut by 3 bases and J by 1 base, with 14 bases left in between.